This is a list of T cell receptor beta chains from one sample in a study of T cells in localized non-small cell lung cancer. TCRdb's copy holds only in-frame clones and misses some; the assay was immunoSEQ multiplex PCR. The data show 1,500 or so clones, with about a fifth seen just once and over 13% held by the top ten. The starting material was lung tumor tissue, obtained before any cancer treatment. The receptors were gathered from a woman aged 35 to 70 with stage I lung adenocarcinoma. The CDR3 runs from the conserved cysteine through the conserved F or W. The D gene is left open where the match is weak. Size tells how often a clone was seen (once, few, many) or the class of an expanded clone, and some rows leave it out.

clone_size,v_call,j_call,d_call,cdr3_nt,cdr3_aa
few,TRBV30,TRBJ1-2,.,TGTGCCTGGAGTGTTGAGGGCGGCTACACCTTC,CAWSVEGGYTF
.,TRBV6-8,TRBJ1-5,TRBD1,TGTGCCAGCAGCCAAAAACCGACAGGGGTTCAGCCCCAGCATTTT,CASSQKPTGVQPQHF
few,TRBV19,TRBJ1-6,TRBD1,TGTGCCAGTAGTACCCAGACAGGGAGAAATTCACCCCTCCACTTT,CASSTQTGRNSPLHF
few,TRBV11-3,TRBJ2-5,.,TGTGCCAGCAGCTTAGGACCGGCCGCAGAGACCCAGTACTTC,CASSLGPAAETQYF
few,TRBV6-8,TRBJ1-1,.,TGTGCCAGCAGCATAGGGGGCACTGAAGCTTTCTTT,CASSIGGTEAFF
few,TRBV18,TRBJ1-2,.,TGTGCCAGCTCAGCCGGTGGGGGAAGAAACTATGGCTACACCTTC,CASSAGGGRNYGYTF
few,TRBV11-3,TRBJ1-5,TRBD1,TGTGCCAGCAGCCCGGGACAGGGAAATCAGCCCCAGCATTTT,CASSPGQGNQPQHF
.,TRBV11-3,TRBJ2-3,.,TGTGCCAGCAGCTTAGGAGGAATGGGCTTGAATACGCAGTATTTT,CASSLGGMGLNTQYF
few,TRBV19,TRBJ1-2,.,TGTGCCAGTAGTATGGGGGATCTGGCCTATGGCTACACCTTC,CASSMGDLAYGYTF
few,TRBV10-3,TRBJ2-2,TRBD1,TGTGCCATCAGTGAGTCGGGGACAGATGCCGGGGAGCTGTTTTTT,CAISESGTDAGELFF
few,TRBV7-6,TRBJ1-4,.,TGTGCCAGCAGCTCATACGGACAGACCACAACTAATGAAAAACTGTTTTTT,CASSSYGQTTTNEKLFF
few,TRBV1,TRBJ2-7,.,TGCGCCAGCAGCCAAGGACAGGGAAGGTACGAGCAGTACTTC,CASSQGQGRYEQYF
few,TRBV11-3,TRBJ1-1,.,TGTGCCAGCAGCGCGAGGCGGGGGGCGAGCATTAACACTGAAGCTTTCTTT,CASSARRGASINTEAFF
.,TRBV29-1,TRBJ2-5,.,TGCAGCATTGGACCGATCCAAGAGACCCAGTACTTC,CSIGPIQETQYF
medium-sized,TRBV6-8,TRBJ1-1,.,TGTGCCAGCAGTAATATTGCGATCCAGAATGAAGCTTTCTTT,CASSNIAIQNEAFF
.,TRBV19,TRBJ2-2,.,TGTGCCAGTAGTACCGCTTGGGTAACCGGGGAGCTGTTTTTT,CASSTAWVTGELFF
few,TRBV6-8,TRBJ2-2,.,TGTGCCAGCAGTCTCGGGACGGCGCAAAACACCGGGGAGCTGTTTTTT,CASSLGTAQNTGELFF
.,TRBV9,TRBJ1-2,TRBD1,TGTGCCAGCAGTGAGGGGGCCTATGGCTACACCTTC,CASSEGAYGYTF
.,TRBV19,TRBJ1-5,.,TGTGCCAGTAGTATATCCAACAATAGCAATCAGCCCCAGCATTTT,CASSISNNSNQPQHF
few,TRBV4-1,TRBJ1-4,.,TGCGCCAGCAGCCAAGATCGTAGGGGAAGACAAAAACTGTTTTTT,CASSQDRRGRQKLFF
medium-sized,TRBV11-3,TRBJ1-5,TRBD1,TGTGCCAGCAGCCAAGGGACAGATAGAAATCAGCCCCAGCATTTT,CASSQGTDRNQPQHF
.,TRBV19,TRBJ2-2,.,TGTGCCAGTAGTATAGGAGGTCCCGGGGAGCTGTTTTTT,CASSIGGPGELFF
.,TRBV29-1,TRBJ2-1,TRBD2,TGCAGCGTTGATAAGGGACTAGCGGGGTGGAATGAGCAGTTCTTC,CSVDKGLAGWNEQFF
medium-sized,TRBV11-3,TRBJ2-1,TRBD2,TGTGCCAGCAGCTTACTAGCGGGGGGGCCCAATGAGCAGTTCTTC,CASSLLAGGPNEQFF
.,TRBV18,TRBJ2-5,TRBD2,TGTGCCAGCCAGGGACTAGCGGAGACCCAGTACTTC,CASQGLAETQYF
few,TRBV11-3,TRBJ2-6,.,TGTGCCAGCAGCCGTAGGAGCTCTGGGGCCAACGTCCTGACTTTC,CASSRRSSGANVLTF
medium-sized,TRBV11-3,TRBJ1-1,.,TGTGCCAGCAGCTTAAACAGGCAGGGGTTGTCTGAAGCTTTCTTT,CASSLNRQGLSEAFF
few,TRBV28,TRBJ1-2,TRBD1,TGTGCCATCGACAGGGGGCGCTTCATTGGCTACACCTTC,CAIDRGRFIGYTF
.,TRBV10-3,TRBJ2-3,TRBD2,TGTGCCATCAGTGAGTCGGGGAGGGAACCAGATACGCAGTATTTT,CAISESGREPDTQYF
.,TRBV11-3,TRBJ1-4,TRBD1,TGTGCCAGCAGCCTGGGACAGGGGAAGAGGGAAAAACTGTTTTTT,CASSLGQGKREKLFF
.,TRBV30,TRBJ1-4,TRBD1,TGTGCCTGGAGTACCGGACAGGGGAGCGAAAAACTGTTTTTT,CAWSTGQGSEKLFF
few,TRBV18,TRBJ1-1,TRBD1,TGTGCCAGCTCACTTGACAGGGGTACCACTGAAGCTTTCTTT,CASSLDRGTTEAFF
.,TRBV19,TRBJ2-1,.,TGTGCCAGTAGTCTTAACTCTGACTCCTACAATGAGCAGTTCTTC,CASSLNSDSYNEQFF
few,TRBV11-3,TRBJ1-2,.,TGTGCCAGCAGCCGCCCGGGTGAGGCTGCTGGAGGCTACACCTTC,CASSRPGEAAGGYTF
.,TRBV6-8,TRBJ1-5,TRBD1,TGTGCCAGCAGATTTCCGGGACAGGGGGGCCAGCCCCAGCATTTT,CASRFPGQGGQPQHF
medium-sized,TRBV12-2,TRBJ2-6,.,TGTGCCAAACTCGAGAGCTCTGGGGCCAACGTCCTGACTTTC,CAKLESSGANVLTF
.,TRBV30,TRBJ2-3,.,TGTGCCTGGAATGGGGGCTACACAGATACGCAGTATTTT,CAWNGGYTDTQYF
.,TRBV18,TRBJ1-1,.,TGTGCCAGCTCACGGTCGGACAGCGCGGGCACTGAAGCTTTCTTT,CASSRSDSAGTEAFF
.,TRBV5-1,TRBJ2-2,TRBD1,TGCGCCAGCAGTCTGGACAGGGCAAACACCGGGGAGCTGTTTTTT,CASSLDRANTGELFF
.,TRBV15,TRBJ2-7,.,TGTGCCACCAGCAGAGCCGGACAGAACTACGAGCAGTACTTC,CATSRAGQNYEQYF
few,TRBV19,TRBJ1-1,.,TGTGCCAGTACCCTTTGGAGGGACACTGAAGCTTTCTTT,CASTLWRDTEAFF
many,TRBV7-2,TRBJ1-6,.,TGTGCCAGCAGCTGGGGCTATTCTTCACCCCTCCACTTT,CASSWGYSSPLHF
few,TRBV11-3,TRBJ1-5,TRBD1,TGTGCCAGCAGCGGTGGACAGGGTACAGCTCAGCCCCAGCATTTT,CASSGGQGTAQPQHF
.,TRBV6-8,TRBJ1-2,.,TGTGCCAGCAGTTACTCGAGGGATAACTATGGCTACACCTTC,CASSYSRDNYGYTF
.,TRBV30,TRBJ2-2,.,TGTGCCTGGGGGAGGACCGGGCCCACTAGGGAGCTGTTTTTT,CAWGRTGPTRELFF
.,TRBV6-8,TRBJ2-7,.,TGTGCCAGCAGTTTAGGCACCTACGAGCAGTACTTC,CASSLGTYEQYF
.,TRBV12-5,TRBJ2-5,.,TGTGCTAGTGGTTTGGTAGAGGGGGGTGGTCAAGAGACCCAGTACTTC,CASGLVEGGGQETQYF
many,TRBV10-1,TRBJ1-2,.,TGCGCGCGGGGGGGGGAGGGGGAGGGCTACACCTTC,CARGGEGEGYTF
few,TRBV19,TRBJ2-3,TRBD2,TGTGCCAGTAGTTCGACTAGCGGGCAAAGCACAGATACGCAGTATTTT,CASSSTSGQSTDTQYF
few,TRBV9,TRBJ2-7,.,TGTGCCAGCAGCGTAGGCATTGAGGAGGCCTACGAGCAGTACTTC,CASSVGIEEAYEQYF